The 7 T cell receptor beta chains in this list originate from one sample, sequenced in a study of CD8 T cells in ankylosing spondylitis. Points from the study as a whole: Apparently characteristic of ankylosing spondylitis blood was a TCR beta motif (about eight highly homologous variants).

TCRdb itself ran the 5' RACE reads through MiXCR, one entry per CDR3 protein. The table has around 490,000 distinct CDR3 sequences, about 5.4% seen once. The antigens for these receptors are not known. The sequenced material came from blood, either unsorted or a sorted T cell fraction (not recorded which). Receptors were obtained from a male donor with ankylosing spondylitis.

This clonotype has just a few counts. V is TRBV25-1 and J is TRBJ2-1; the match to TRBD1 covers 9 bases. V shed 0 bases, J shed 6 bases, and the junction held 6 bases outside the gene matches. CDR1 is MGHDK and CDR2 is SYGVNS in the germline V gene. This CDR3 has 16 residues. CDR3 nucleotide sequence: TGTGCCAGCAGTGAATACCGGACAGGGGCGGGCAATGAGCAGTTCTTC. Its translation is CASSEYRTGAGNEQFF.

This clonotype was seen ten or more times. V is TRBV6-5 and J is TRBJ2-7; D possibly corresponds to TRBD2 (5 bases). V lost 0 bases and J lost 5, with 20 bases in between. The CDR3 is 17 amino acids. The germline V gene has CDR1 MNHEY and CDR2 SVGAGI. The CDR3 nucleotides read TGTGCCAGCAGTTACTCCAACCTCGGACGGGGTAAGAACGAGCAGTACTTC. Translated, it gives CASSYSNLGRGKNEQYF.

This clonotype was detected ten times or more. The chain carries TRBV6-5 and TRBJ2-7, with D perhaps being TRBD1 or TRBD2 (6 bases each). This CDR3 is built from 16 residues. Looked up from germline, CDR1 is MNHEY and CDR2 is SVGAGI. V was clipped by 2 bases and J by 2 bases, with 16 bases between them. CDR3 coding DNA: TGTGCCAGCAGTTACAGGCCAGGGGAGGTCACCTACGAGCAGTACTTC. Residues: CASSYRPGEVTYEQYF.

V gene TRBV7-9 combines with J gene TRBJ2-7; 7 positions agree with TRBD1. The CDR3 has 15 amino acids. The ends lost 5 bases at V and 5 bases at J; junction bases unmatched: 12. CDR1 and CDR2 from the germline V gene are SEHNR and FQNEAQ (reference sequence). The CDR3 loop is CASSKPRGYRDEQYF. The CDR3 nucleotides read TGTGCCAGCAGCAAACCCAGGGGGTATAGGGACGAGCAGTACTTC.

This clonotype was seen ten or more times. This chain connects TRBV28 to TRBJ1-5, with no clear D. The V end lost 10 bases, the J end lost 2 bases, and 15 bases lay between the germline ends. CDR3 length: 14 amino acids. CDR1 is MDHEN and CDR2 is SYDVKM in the germline V gene. In nucleotides, the CDR3 is TGTGCCACCCCCGGGCCCCAGGGCAATCAGCCCCAGCATTTT. Translated, it gives CATPGPQGNQPQHF. The variable domain in full, with the rest retrieved from reference TRBV28 and TRBJ1-5, is DVKVTQSSRYLVKRTGEKVFLECVQDMDHENMFWYRQDPGLGLRLIYFSYDVKMKEKGDIPEGYSVSREKKERFSLILESASTNQTSMYLCATPGPQGNQPQHFGDGTRLSIL.

This clonotype was found a few times. The chain has TRBV5-5 and TRBJ2-5, with 10 bases fitting TRBD2. The CDR3 runs to 15 residues. Germline V gene sequence: CDR1 SGHKS, CDR2 YYEKEE (reference sequence). V dropped 3 bases and J dropped 3; count of bases not matched to a gene: 5. The CDR3 is CASSYSGGPEETQYF. DNA for the CDR3: TGTGCCAGCAGCTATAGCGGGGGGCCCGAAGAGACCCAGTACTTC.

The V gene is TRBV5-1, the J gene TRBJ2-2; D unresolved. The CDR3 is made up of 15 amino acids. The V and J ends lost 6 bases and 0 bases respectively, with 12 bases between them. Germline V CDR1 and CDR2: SGHRS, YFSETQ. The chain's CDR3 is CASKPGSSNTGELFF. The CDR3 DNA is TGCGCCAGCAAACCGGGCAGTTCGAACACCGGGGAGCTGTTTTTT.